The 32 T cell receptor beta chains reported below all come from one sample, sequenced in a study of CD8 T cells in ankylosing spondylitis. Using its own MiXCR run on the 5' RACE reads, TCRdb lists one record per CDR3 protein. Seen here are 650,000 to 800,000 distinct CDR3 sequences, roughly 20% observed once, and the top ten hold 19%. General observations from the study: Within ankylosing spondylitis blood, a TCR beta motif made up of fewer than ten highly homologous variants appeared to be characteristic.

These receptors have no known antigen. The sample comprised blood, either unsorted or a sorted T cell fraction (not recorded which). The receptors here all came from a male donor with ankylosing spondylitis.

In this sample, this clonotype turned up many times. This sequence joins TRBV20-1 and TRBJ1-1, with no clear D. V lost 3 bases and J 1 base, leaving 6 bases between the germline ends. CDR3 size: 12 residues. The germline V gene has CDR1 DFQATT and CDR2 SNEGSKA (reference sequence). CDR3 in amino acids: CSARPQNTEAFF. For the CDR3, the DNA is TGCAGTGCTAGGCCCCAGAACACTGAAGCTTTCTTT.

The CDR3 is CATSDNFPSNEARAYNEQFF. The DNA for the CDR3 is TGTGCCACCAGTGATAATTTTCCCTCAAATGAAGCGAGGGCCTACAATGAGCAGTTCTTC. The gene calls are TRBV24-1 and TRBJ2-1, with a tentative D call TRBD2 (5 bases). V was trimmed by 3 bases and J by 2 bases, leaving 25 bases between them. Per the germline V gene, CDR1 is KGHDR and CDR2 is SFDVKD. This CDR3 spans 20 amino acids.

This clonotype has at least ten counts. The J gene is TRBJ1-5, the V gene TRBV2; TRBD1 matches at 7 bases. Germline V lookup: CDR1 SNHLY, CDR2 FYNNEI. This CDR3 comprises 13 residues. V lost 4 bases and J lost 6; bases outside the gene matches: 3. The CDR3 loop reads CASSGQGGQPQHF. The CDR3 DNA is TGTGCCAGCAGTGGACAGGGCGGTCAGCCCCAGCATTTT.

The chain joins TRBV7-9 to TRBJ2-7, with 7 bases fitting TRBD1. The V and J ends lost 0 bases and 5 bases, in that order; junction bases with no gene match: 7. The CDR3 is made up of 15 amino acids. Per germline, CDR1 SEHNR and CDR2 FQNEAQ (reference sequence). The CDR3, as DNA: TGTGCCAGCAGCTTAGCATCAACAGGGGATCACGAGCAGTACTTC. This sequence encodes CASSLASTGDHEQYF.

This clonotype has just a few counts. The chain employs TRBV15 and TRBJ2-3, with no clear D. CDR1 is LNHNV, CDR2 YYDKDF, per germline (reference sequence). V lost 2 bases and J 1 base, leaving 10 bases between the germline ends. The CDR3 length is 15 residues. The CDR3 is CATSRRLGGTDTQYF. The CDR3 DNA reads TGTGCCACCAGCAGACGCCTTGGGGGCACAGATACGCAGTATTTT.

The sample holds a few counts of this clonotype. The CDR3 DNA follows: TGTGCCAGCAGTTTAGACCCCTTACGGTCAACTAATGAAAAACTGTTTTTT. It specifies CASSLDPLRSTNEKLFF. The chain carries TRBV28 and TRBJ1-4, with D hard to call. V shed 2 bases and J shed 0 bases, with 13 bases lying between them. Germline V lookup: CDR1 MDHEN, CDR2 SYDVKM. The CDR3 covers 17 residues.

In this sample, this clonotype turned up a few times. The V call is TRBV21-1, the J call TRBJ2-7; TRBD1, the table's D call, lacks a check against the DNA. TRBV21-1 has pseudogene status. CDR3 length: 16 residues. CDR3 sequence reads: CASTEDIDSAAYEQYF. The CDR3 DNA reads as TGTGCCAGCACGGAAGATATAGACAGCGCCGCCTACGAGCAGTACTTC.

This clonotype has a handful of counts. V is TRBV6-2 or TRBV6-3 and J is TRBJ2-1; 7 bases line up with TRBD2. The CDR3 loop spans 16 amino acids. The ends lost 5 bases at V and 5 bases at J; junction bases unmatched: 12. Germline values: CDR1 MNHEY, CDR2 SVGEGT. The CDR3 nucleotides read TGTGCCAGCAGTCCACCGGGGGAGCGGGGTAACAATGAGCAGTTCTTC. It yields the protein CASSPPGERGNNEQFF.

This clonotype occurred many times. The chain couples TRBV29-1 to TRBJ1-2; D is undetermined. V was clipped by 6 bases and J by 6 bases, with 5 bases between them. This CDR3 contains 9 residues. Germline-derived CDR1 and CDR2 are SQVTM and ANQGSEA. The CDR3 here is CSVDNGYTF. CDR3 bases: TGCAGCGTGGATAATGGCTACACCTTC. The variable domain in full, completed from reference TRBV29-1 and TRBJ1-2, reads SAVISQKPSRDICQRGTSLTIQCQVDSQVTMMFWYRQQPGQSLTLIATANQGSEATYESGFVIDKFPISRPNLTFSTLTVSNMSPEDSSIYLCSVDNGYTFGSGTRLTVV.

The rearrangement uses TRBV4-1 and TRBJ1-3; TRBD1 is a possible D gene (5 bases). The CDR3 sequence is 13 residues long. The germline gives CDR1 MGHRA, CDR2 YSYEKL. V was trimmed by 3 bases and J by 10 bases, leaving 13 bases between them. This CDR3 reads CASSQVWGETIYF. The CDR3 DNA sequence: TGCGCCAGCAGCCAGGTCTGGGGCGAAACCATATATTTT.

The gene calls are TRBV5-1 and TRBJ2-2, with a tentative D call TRBD2 (5 bases). Trimming shortened V by 4 bases and J by 4 bases, and 17 bases separated the two germline ends. Looked up from germline, CDR1 is SGHRS and CDR2 is YFSETQ. This CDR3 contains 16 residues. CDR3 nucleotide sequence: TGCGCCAGCAGCCCGGTTCCGGGGTGGGGCACCGGGGAGCTGTTTTTT. This sequence encodes CASSPVPGWGTGELFF.

This chain joins TRBV2 and TRBJ2-7, with D unclear. The CDR3 spans 13 residues. Germline V lookup: CDR1 SNHLY, CDR2 FYNNEI. Between the trimmed V and J ends, which lost 6 bases and 4 bases, there was a span of 13 bases. CDR3 sequence: CASSGSVKYEQYF. The CDR3 bases are TGTGCCAGCAGCGGCAGCGTCAAATACGAGCAGTACTTC. The full variable domain, with the rest looked up from reference TRBV2 and TRBJ2-7, is EPEVTQTPSHQVTQMGQEVILRCVPISNHLYFYWYRQILGQKVEFLVSFYNNEISEKSEIFDDQFSVERPDGSNFTLKIRSTKLEDSAMYFCASSGSVKYEQYFGPGTRLTVT.

Only a few counts were recorded for this clonotype. The J gene is TRBJ2-1, the V gene TRBV5-1; 7 bases match TRBD1. The germline V gene has CDR1 SGHRS and CDR2 YFSETQ. CDR3 length equals 17 residues. The J segment lost 0 bases and the V segment lost 4 bases, leaving 10 bases of the junction unmatched. The CDR3 nucleotides are TGCGCCAGCAGCGGCCCTGGGACAGCGAGCTCCTACAATGAGCAGTTCTTC. It encodes CASSGPGTASSYNEQFF.

This clonotype was counted a few times. The chain uses TRBV28 and TRBJ2-1; D tentatively reads TRBD1 or TRBD2 (5 bases each). Germline V gene lookup returns CDR1 MDHEN and CDR2 SYDVKM. V was pared by 3 bases and J by 4 bases, with 13 bases between. CDR3 length equals 15 residues. The CDR3 loop is CASSLGEPPYNEQFF. The CDR3, as DNA: TGTGCCAGCAGTTTGGGGGAACCACCATACAATGAGCAGTTCTTC.

CDR3: CASSQDRRLAGFLRNEQFF. CDR3 nucleotide sequence: TGTGCCAGCAGCCAAGATCGGCGACTAGCGGGATTTTTGAGGAATGAGCAGTTCTTC. This rearrangement joins TRBV3-1 to TRBJ2-1, with 11 bases fitting TRBD2. The germline V gene has CDR1 LGHDT and CDR2 YNNKEL (reference sequence). This CDR3 comprises 19 residues. V gave up 0 bases and J gave up 7 bases; unmatched junction bases: 14.

In this sample, this clonotype turned up a few times. The rearrangement links TRBV4-2 to TRBJ2-1; 10 bases agree with TRBD2. J gave up 7 bases and V 0 bases, and 6 bases lay outside the gene matches. The germline V gene encodes CDR1 LGHNA and CDR2 YNFKEQ. The CDR3 extends over 16 amino acids. The CDR3 DNA reads as TGTGCCAGCAGCCAAGAGGAGCGGGGGGGCCGGAATGAGCAGTTCTTC. It encodes CASSQEERGGRNEQFF.

The chain combines TRBV20-1 with TRBJ1-2; 10 bases are shared with TRBD1. The V and J ends lost 6 bases and 12 bases, in that order; junction bases with no gene match: 16. From germline, CDR1 is DFQATT and CDR2 SNEGSKA (reference sequence). This CDR3 is 14 amino acids long. The chain's CDR3 is CSATIPGQGNGHTF. DNA for the CDR3: TGCAGTGCAACCATTCCGGGACAGGGGAACGGCCACACCTTC.

This clonotype was counted at least ten times. The V and J genes are TRBV5-1 and TRBJ2-1; the match to TRBD2 covers 10 bases. V gave up 4 bases and J gave up 5 bases; unmatched junction bases: 9. Germline CDR1 SGHRS, CDR2 YFSETQ. The CDR3 runs to 16 residues. The CDR3 sequence: CASSVPGAGGNNEQFF. The CDR3 DNA is TGCGCCAGCAGCGTGCCGGGAGCGGGGGGGAACAATGAGCAGTTCTTC.

This clonotype has ten or more counts. The CDR3 region has the DNA TGCGCCAGCAGCCAACGAGAGAACACTGAAGCTTTCTTT. Its translation is CASSQRENTEAFF. This chain links TRBV4-1 with TRBJ1-1; no firm D call. The ends were cut back, 2 bases at V and 1 base at J, with 5 bases in the middle. This CDR3 has 13 amino acids. The germline V gene has CDR1 MGHRA and CDR2 YSYEKL.

This clonotype was detected only a few times. The CDR3 nucleotides are TGCAGCGCGGGACTAGCGGAGGCTCACAATGAGCAGTTCTTC. Protein product: CSAGLAEAHNEQFF. The V gene is TRBV29-1, the J gene TRBJ2-1; 11 positions match TRBD2. The trim removed 7 bases at V and 5 bases at J, leaving 7 bases unmatched. The CDR3 is 14 amino acids. Germline CDR1 reads SQVTM; CDR2 reads ANQGSEA.

This clonotype was seen a few times. The chain combines TRBV4-2 with TRBJ2-1; 8 bases are shared with TRBD2. The CDR3 extends over 17 amino acids. Germline V gives CDR1 LGHNA, CDR2 YNFKEQ. The trim removed 0 bases at V and 10 bases at J, leaving 14 bases unmatched. The CDR3: CASSQEGSGRRGLEQFF. The CDR3 DNA is TGTGCCAGCAGCCAAGAGGGAAGCGGGAGAAGAGGTTTAGAGCAGTTCTTC.

This chain connects TRBV18 to TRBJ2-3; no clear D. Germline assignment: CDR1 KGHSH and CDR2 LQKENI. This CDR3 region has 16 residues. Between the trimmed V and J ends, which lost 3 bases and 4 bases, there was a span of 17 bases. The CDR3 region is CASSPQPGGRSDTQYF. The CDR3 DNA reads TGTGCCAGCTCACCGCAACCGGGTGGCCGGTCAGATACGCAGTATTTT.

This clonotype was counted only a few times. V and J are TRBV7-9 and TRBJ1-1; no reliable D call. The CDR3 has 12 amino acids. Germline V gives CDR1 SEHNR, CDR2 FQNEAQ (reference sequence). V was shortened by 5 bases and J by 1 base, with 5 bases between the two germline ends. The CDR3 nucleotides are TGTGCCAGCAGCGAGTCGAACACTGAAGCTTTCTTT. This codes for CASSESNTEAFF.

A few counts support this clonotype. The chain combines TRBV12-3 or TRBV12-4 with TRBJ1-2; D remains unclear. Trimming cost V 6 bases and J 7 bases, with 12 bases left between them. This CDR3 is 12 amino acids long. Written as DNA, the CDR3 is TGTGCCAGCAGCCAAGAGGAGACTGGCTACACCTTC. Translating it yields CASSQEETGYTF.

The chain couples TRBV4-1 to TRBJ2-1; 9 bases agree with TRBD2. Germline CDR1 and CDR2: MGHRA and YSYEKL. The CDR3 extends over 16 amino acids. V lost 2 bases, J lost 2 bases, and 4 bases stayed unmatched. For the CDR3, the DNA is TGCGCCAGCAGCCAAACCCCTAGCGGGGCCTACAATGAGCAGTTCTTC. It yields the protein CASSQTPSGAYNEQFF.

This chain joins TRBV20-1 and TRBJ2-7; a possible D gene is TRBD1 (6 bases). The CDR3 is made up of 16 amino acids. The V gene lost 3 bases and the J gene lost 0 bases, with 18 bases spanning the gap. CDR1 DFQATT and CDR2 SNEGSKA come from the germline V gene (reference sequence). CDR3 coding DNA: TGCAGTGCTAGGGTCATCTGGGGGCCCGACTCCTACGAGCAGTACTTC. Its protein is CSARVIWGPDSYEQYF.

The gene calls are TRBV21-1 and TRBJ2-7; the table's D call of TRBD2 was not tested on the DNA. TRBV21-1 is a documented pseudogene. This CDR3 is 16 amino acids long. In DNA form, the CDR3 reads TGTGCCAGCAGGTCGACTAGCGGGGGAGTGTCCTACGAGCAGTACTTC. Its translation: CASRSTSGGVSYEQYF.

This clonotype showed up just a few times. The chain employs TRBV5-1 and TRBJ1-3; TRBD1 aligns across 9 bases. This CDR3 contains 14 residues. CDR1 SGHRS and CDR2 YFSETQ come from the germline V gene. V was clipped by 3 bases and J by 6 bases; unmatched bases: 4. CDR3 in DNA: TGCGCCAGCAGCTCTACAGGGGGCCCAAACACCATATATTTT. This translates into CASSSTGGPNTIYF.

This clonotype occurred a few times. The chain has TRBV28 and TRBJ1-5; TRBD1 aligns across 7 bases. J was trimmed by 6 bases and V by 3 bases; bases with no gene match: 5. The V gene's germline CDR1 is MDHEN and CDR2 SYDVKM. The CDR3 contains 14 residues. CDR3 sequence (DNA): TGTGCCAGCAGTTTCCGACAGGGCACTCAGCCCCAGCATTTT. Translated, it gives CASSFRQGTQPQHF.

V and J are TRBV7-8 and TRBJ2-6; unclear D gene. The V and J ends lost 1 base and 0 bases respectively, with 10 bases between them. The length of the CDR3 is 17 residues. Per germline, CDR1 SGHVS and CDR2 FQNEAQ. CDR3 amino acids: CASSLVWEFSGANVLTF. Written as DNA, the CDR3 is TGTGCCAGCAGCTTAGTGTGGGAATTCTCTGGGGCCAACGTCCTGACTTTC.

This clonotype has more than one count but fewer than ten. The V and J genes are TRBV11-2 and TRBJ2-1; TRBD2 matches 14 bases. Germline V CDR1 and CDR2: SGHAT, FQNNGV. This CDR3 spans 17 amino acids. Trimming cost V 5 bases and J 3 bases; bases outside gene matches: 6. The DNA for the CDR3 is TGTGCCAGCAGCCCTCGGACTAGCGGGAGGAGCTACAATGAGCAGTTCTTC. It yields the protein CASSPRTSGRSYNEQFF. Combining the CDR3 with reference TRBV11-2 and TRBJ2-1 gives the whole variable domain EAGVAQSPRYKIIEKRQSVAFWCNPISGHATLYWYQQILGQGPKLLIQFQNNGVVDDSQLPKDRFSAERLKGVDSTLKIQPAKLEDSAVYLCASSPRTSGRSYNEQFFGPGTRLTVL.

This clonotype was detected only once. The junction departs from the called germline gene at one end, perhaps through a read error. J is TRBJ2-1 and V is TRBV20-1, with D perhaps TRBD2 (5 bases). Germline CDR1 reads DFQATT; CDR2 reads SNEGSKA (reference sequence). The CDR3 covers 19 residues. Written as DNA, the CDR3 is TGCTGTGCTAGATTTCCCTCTAGGGAGCCCAGACGATCCTACAATGAGCAGTTCTTC. Its translation: CCARFPSREPRRSYNEQFF.